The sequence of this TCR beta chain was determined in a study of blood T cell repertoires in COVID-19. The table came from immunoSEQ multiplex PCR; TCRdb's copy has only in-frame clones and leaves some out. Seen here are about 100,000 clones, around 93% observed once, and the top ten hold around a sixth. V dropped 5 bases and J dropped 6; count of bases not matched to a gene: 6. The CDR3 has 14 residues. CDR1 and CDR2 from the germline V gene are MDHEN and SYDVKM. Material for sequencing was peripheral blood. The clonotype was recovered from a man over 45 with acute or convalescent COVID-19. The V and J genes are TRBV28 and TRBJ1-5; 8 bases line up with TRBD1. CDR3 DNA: TGTGCCAGCAGTCCTAGACAGGGGAGTCAGCCCCAGCATTTT. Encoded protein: CASSPRQGSQPQHF.